The present TCR beta chain was sequenced within a study of beta chain features in type 1 diabetes. V was shortened by 5 bases and J by 4 bases, with 9 bases between the two germline ends. The germline gives CDR1 MDHEN, CDR2 SYDVKM. The length of the CDR3 is 12 residues. The investigators reverse transcribed all of the isolated RNA, so they sequenced expressed TCRB transcripts. Data came from immunoSEQ multiplex PCR; TCRdb stores just in-frame clones and leaves some out. The sample holds approximately 250,000 clones, over 12% seen once. V is TRBV28 and J is TRBJ2-7; D is uncertain. This clonotype was sampled from a woman aged 40 to 50 in good health. The sample was naive CD4+ T cells from blood. CDR3 protein: CASSNAGYEQYF. For the CDR3, the DNA is TGTGCCAGCAGTAACGCCGGGTACGAGCAGTACTTC. Combining the CDR3 with reference TRBV28 and TRBJ2-7 gives the whole variable domain DVKVTQSSRYLVKRTGEKVFLECVQDMDHENMFWYRQDPGLGLRLIYFSYDVKMKEKGDIPEGYSVSREKKERFSLILESASTNQTSMYLCASSNAGYEQYFGPGTRLTVT.